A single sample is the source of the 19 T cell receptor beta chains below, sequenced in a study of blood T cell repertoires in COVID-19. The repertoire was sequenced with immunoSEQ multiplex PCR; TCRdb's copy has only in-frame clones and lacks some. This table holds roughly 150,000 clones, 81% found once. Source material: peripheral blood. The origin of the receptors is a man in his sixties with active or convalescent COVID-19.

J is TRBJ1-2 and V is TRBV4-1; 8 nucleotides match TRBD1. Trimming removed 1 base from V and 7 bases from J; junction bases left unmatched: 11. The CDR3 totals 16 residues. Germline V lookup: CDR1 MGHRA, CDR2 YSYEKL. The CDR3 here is CASSQGGAGGSGGYTF. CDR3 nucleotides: TGCGCCAGCAGCCAAGGGGGGGCAGGGGGCTCCGGTGGCTACACCTTC.

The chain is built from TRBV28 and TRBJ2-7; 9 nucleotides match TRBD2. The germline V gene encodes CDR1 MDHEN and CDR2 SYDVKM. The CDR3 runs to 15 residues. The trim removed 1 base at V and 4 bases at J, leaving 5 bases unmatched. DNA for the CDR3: TGTGCCAGCAGTTTATTAGCGGGAGATCAGTACGAGCAGTACTTC. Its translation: CASSLLAGDQYEQYF.

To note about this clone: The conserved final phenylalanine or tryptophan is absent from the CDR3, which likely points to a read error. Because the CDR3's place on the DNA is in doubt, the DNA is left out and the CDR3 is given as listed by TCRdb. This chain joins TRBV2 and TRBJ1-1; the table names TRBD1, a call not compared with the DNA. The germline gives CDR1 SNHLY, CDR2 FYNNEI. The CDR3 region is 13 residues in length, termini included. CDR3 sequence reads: CASSLDRGGTKSI.

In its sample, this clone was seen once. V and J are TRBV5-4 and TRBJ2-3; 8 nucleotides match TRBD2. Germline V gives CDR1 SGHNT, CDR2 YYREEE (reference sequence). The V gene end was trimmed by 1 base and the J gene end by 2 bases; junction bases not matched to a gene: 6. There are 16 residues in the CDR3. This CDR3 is CASSLRLALYTDTQYF. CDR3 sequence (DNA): TGTGCCAGCAGCTTGCGACTAGCGCTTTACACAGATACGCAGTATTTT.

CDR3 residues: CASSQDRSGAQSETQYF. As DNA, the CDR3 is TGTGCCAGCAGCCAAGATCGGTCCGGAGCACAATCAGAGACCCAGTACTTC. V is TRBV3-1 (or the pseudogene TRBV3-2) and J is TRBJ2-5; D is ambiguous. Trimming took 0 bases from V and 4 from J, leaving 18 bases between them. Germline V gene lookup returns CDR1 LGHDT and CDR2 YNNKEL (reference sequence). The CDR3 totals 17 residues.

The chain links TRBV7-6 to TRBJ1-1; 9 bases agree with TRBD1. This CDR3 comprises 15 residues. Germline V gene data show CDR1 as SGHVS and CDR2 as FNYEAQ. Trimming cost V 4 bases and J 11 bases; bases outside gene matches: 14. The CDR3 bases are TGTGCCAGCAGCTCTGGATTTACAGGGGGCTTGGGTGCTTTCTTT. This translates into CASSSGFTGGLGAFF.

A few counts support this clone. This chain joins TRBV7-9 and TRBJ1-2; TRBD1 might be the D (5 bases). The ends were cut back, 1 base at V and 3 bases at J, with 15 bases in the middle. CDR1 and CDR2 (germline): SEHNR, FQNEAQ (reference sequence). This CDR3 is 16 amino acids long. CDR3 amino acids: CASSLGSSGKDYGYTF. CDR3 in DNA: TGTGCCAGCAGCTTAGGGTCTTCAGGGAAAGACTATGGCTACACCTTC. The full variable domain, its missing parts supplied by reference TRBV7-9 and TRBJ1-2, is DTGVSQNPRHKITKRGQNVTFRCDPISEHNRLYWYRQTLGQGPEFLTYFQNEAQLEKSRLLSDRFSAERPKGSFSTLEIQRTEQGDSAMYLCASSLGSSGKDYGYTFGSGTRLTVV.

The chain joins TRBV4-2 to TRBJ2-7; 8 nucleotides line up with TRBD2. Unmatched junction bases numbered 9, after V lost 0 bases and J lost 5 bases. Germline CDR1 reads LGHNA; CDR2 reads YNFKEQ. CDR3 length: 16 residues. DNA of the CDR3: TGTGCCAGCAGCCAAGATCCAAGCGGGAGTGTACACGAGCAGTACTTC. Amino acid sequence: CASSQDPSGSVHEQYF.

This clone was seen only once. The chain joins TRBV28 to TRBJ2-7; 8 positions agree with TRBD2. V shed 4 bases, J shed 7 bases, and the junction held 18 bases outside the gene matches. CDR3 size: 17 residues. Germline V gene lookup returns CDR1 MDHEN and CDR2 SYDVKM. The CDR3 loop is CASSSLGAGGNYEEQYF. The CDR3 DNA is TGTGCCAGCAGTTCCCTCGGGGCGGGAGGAAATTACGAGGAGCAGTACTTC.

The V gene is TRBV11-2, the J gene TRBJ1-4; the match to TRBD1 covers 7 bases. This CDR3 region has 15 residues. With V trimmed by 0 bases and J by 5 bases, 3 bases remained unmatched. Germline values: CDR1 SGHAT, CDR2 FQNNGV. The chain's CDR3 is CASSLDPGGNEKLFF. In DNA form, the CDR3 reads TGTGCCAGCAGCTTAGATCCAGGGGGGAATGAAAAACTGTTTTTT.

The CDR3 sequence is CARCSKNEQYF. The DNA for the CDR3 is TGTGCCAGGTGTTCTAAAAACGAGCAGTACTTC. The chain joins TRBV21-1 to TRBJ2-7; the D call TRBD2 from the table was never checked on the DNA. TRBV21-1 has pseudogene status. This CDR3 has 11 amino acids.

The CDR3 bases are TGTGCCAGCAGCCCGACCGGACTAGCGGGGGCCGTCACAGATACGCAGTATTTT. Translating it yields CASSPTGLAGAVTDTQYF. The V gene is TRBV7-3, the J gene TRBJ2-3; 13 positions match TRBD2. The V and J ends lost 5 bases and 2 bases, in that order; junction bases with no gene match: 10. This CDR3 is 18 amino acids long. The V gene's germline CDR1 is SGHTA and CDR2 FQGTGA.

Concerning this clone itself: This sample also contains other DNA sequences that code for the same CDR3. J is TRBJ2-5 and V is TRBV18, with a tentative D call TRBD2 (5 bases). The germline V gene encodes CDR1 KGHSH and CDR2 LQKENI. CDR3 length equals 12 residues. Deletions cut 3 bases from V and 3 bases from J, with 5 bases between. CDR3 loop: CASSPREETQYF. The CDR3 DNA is TGTGCCAGCTCACCGAGGGAAGAGACCCAGTACTTC.

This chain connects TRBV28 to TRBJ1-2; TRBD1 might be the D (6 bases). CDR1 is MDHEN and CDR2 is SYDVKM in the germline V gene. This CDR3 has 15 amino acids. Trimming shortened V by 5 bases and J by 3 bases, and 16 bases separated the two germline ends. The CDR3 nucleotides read TGTGCCAGCAGTACCCGGGGGGCGGGGGACTATGGCTACACCTTC. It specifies CASSTRGAGDYGYTF.

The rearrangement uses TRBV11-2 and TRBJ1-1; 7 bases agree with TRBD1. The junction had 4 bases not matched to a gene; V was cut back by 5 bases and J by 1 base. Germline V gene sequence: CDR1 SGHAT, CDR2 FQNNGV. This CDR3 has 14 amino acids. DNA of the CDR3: TGTGCCAGCAGCCGGGACAGAGAGAACACTGAAGCTTTCTTT. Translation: CASSRDRENTEAFF.

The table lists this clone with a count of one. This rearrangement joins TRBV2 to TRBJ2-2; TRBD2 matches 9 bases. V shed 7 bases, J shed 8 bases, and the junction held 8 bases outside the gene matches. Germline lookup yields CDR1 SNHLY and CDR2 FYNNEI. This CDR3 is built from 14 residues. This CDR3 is CASMREGLRGELFF. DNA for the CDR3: TGTGCCAGCATGCGGGAGGGCCTGAGAGGGGAGCTGTTTTTT.

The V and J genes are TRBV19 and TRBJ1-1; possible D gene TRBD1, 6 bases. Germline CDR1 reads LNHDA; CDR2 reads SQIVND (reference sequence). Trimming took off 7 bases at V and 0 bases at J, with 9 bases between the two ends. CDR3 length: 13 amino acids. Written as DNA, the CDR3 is TGTGCCAGTATTGGACAGATGAACACTGAAGCTTTCTTT. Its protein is CASIGQMNTEAFF.

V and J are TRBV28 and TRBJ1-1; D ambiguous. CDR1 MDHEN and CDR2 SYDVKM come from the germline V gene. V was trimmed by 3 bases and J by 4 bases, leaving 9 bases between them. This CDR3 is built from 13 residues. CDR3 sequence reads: CASSLQATTEAFF. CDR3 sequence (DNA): TGTGCCAGCAGTTTGCAGGCAACCACTGAAGCTTTCTTT.

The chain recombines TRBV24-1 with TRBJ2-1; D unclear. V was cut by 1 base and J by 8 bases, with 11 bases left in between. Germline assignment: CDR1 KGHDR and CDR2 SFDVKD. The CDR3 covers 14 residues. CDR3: CATSDFPRTHEQFF. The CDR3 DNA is TGTGCCACCAGTGATTTTCCCAGAACGCATGAGCAGTTCTTC.